These 26 T cell receptor beta chains originate from one sample sequenced in a study of shared clonotypes between healthy human individuals. Clones were sequenced by immunoSEQ multiplex PCR, and TCRdb holds only the in-frame ones, with some missing. This sample has just over 2,000,000 clones, with 85% to 95% found just once. The sample was naive CD4+ T cells sorted from blood. Subset: CD45RA+ positively selected. The receptor source for this set is a man younger than 30 in good health.

The chain combines TRBV25-1 with TRBJ1-4; the D is unclear. Per the germline V gene, CDR1 is MGHDK and CDR2 is SYGVNS. The V end was cut by 8 bases, the J end by 8 bases, with 12 bases between. The CDR3 has 12 amino acids. The chain's CDR3 is CASQQKGEKLFF. CDR3 nucleotides: TGTGCCAGCCAACAAAAGGGAGAAAAACTGTTTTTT.

V gene TRBV25-1 combines with J gene TRBJ2-7; D perhaps matches TRBD2 (6 bases). The CDR3 runs 13 residues. The V gene lost 6 bases and the J gene lost 4 bases, with 13 bases spanning the gap. Germline V gene lookup returns CDR1 MGHDK and CDR2 SYGVNS. DNA for the CDR3: TGTGCCAGCAGAGATGGGGGACTGTACGAGCAGTACTTC. It specifies CASRDGGLYEQYF.

This clone was detected once. V gene TRBV4-3 combines with J gene TRBJ2-2; D uncertain. Trimming took off 0 bases at V and 0 bases at J, with 11 bases between the two ends. The germline V gene encodes CDR1 LGHNA and CDR2 YSLEER. This CDR3 comprises 17 residues. The CDR3 loop is CASSQELRIANTGELFF. DNA of the CDR3: TGCGCCAGCAGCCAAGAATTGAGGATTGCGAACACCGGGGAGCTGTTTTTT.

The sample holds one count of this clone. This chain joins TRBV28 and TRBJ1-2, with TRBD1 as a possible D gene (5 bases). V was pared by 2 bases and J by 0 bases, with 13 bases between. Germline CDR1 MDHEN, CDR2 SYDVKM. The CDR3 has 16 amino acids. This CDR3 is CASSLEVQGPNYGYTF. Written as DNA, the CDR3 is TGTGCCAGCAGTTTAGAGGTCCAGGGTCCTAACTATGGCTACACCTTC.

The genes are TRBV7-9 and TRBJ2-6; D may be TRBD1 (5 bases). Germline V lookup: CDR1 SEHNR, CDR2 FQNEAQ (reference sequence). V was trimmed by 1 base and J by 0 bases, leaving 10 bases between them. The CDR3 is made up of 17 amino acids. CDR3 nucleotide sequence: TGTGCCAGCAGCTTAGAGGGGCTTCACTCTGGGGCCAACGTCCTGACTTTC. Its protein is CASSLEGLHSGANVLTF. The whole variable domain, filled in from reference TRBV7-9 and TRBJ2-6, reads DTGVSQNPRHKITKRGQNVTFRCDPISEHNRLYWYRQTLGQGPEFLTYFQNEAQLEKSRLLSDRFSAERPKGSFSTLEIQRTEQGDSAMYLCASSLEGLHSGANVLTFGAGSRLTVL.

The chain recombines TRBV6-5 with TRBJ1-2, with D maybe TRBD1 (6 bases). From germline, CDR1 is MNHEY and CDR2 SVGAGI. V was pared by 2 bases and J by 4 bases, with 11 bases between. The CDR3 sequence is 14 residues long. CDR3 sequence: CASSYRQEGYGYTF. CDR3 bases: TGTGCCAGCAGTTACCGACAGGAGGGCTATGGCTACACCTTC.

The J gene is TRBJ1-1, the V gene TRBV6-6; 8 bases align to TRBD1. The germline V gene has CDR1 MNHNY and CDR2 SVGAGI (reference sequence). The CDR3 loop spans 12 amino acids. Unmatched junction bases numbered 4, after V lost 8 bases and J lost 5 bases. The DNA for the CDR3 is TGTGCCAGCGCTAGGACAGGGACTGAAGCTTTCTTT. This encodes CASARTGTEAFF.

On this clone: The same CDR3 also results from other DNA sequences found in this sample. V and J are TRBV5-1 and TRBJ1-3; 7 bases match TRBD1. This CDR3 has 15 amino acids. In germline, CDR1 is SGHRS, CDR2 YFSETQ. After removal of 0 bases from V and 1 base from J, the junction contained 1 base not matched to a gene. CDR3 sequence: CASSLGTGSGNTIYF. The CDR3 region has the DNA TGCGCCAGCAGCTTGGGGACAGGTTCTGGAAACACCATATATTTT.

The chain combines TRBV6-1 with TRBJ2-7; D may correspond to TRBD1 or TRBD2 (5 bases each). The CDR3 runs to 17 residues. Germline V gene lookup returns CDR1 MNHNS and CDR2 SASEGT. V lost 4 bases, J lost 1 base, and 20 bases lay in between. The CDR3: CASSAKGSRGRSYEQYF. As DNA, the CDR3 is TGTGCCAGCAGTGCGAAGGGGAGTCGGGGTAGGTCCTACGAGCAGTACTTC.

The chain carries TRBV9 and TRBJ2-5; the match to TRBD2 covers 15 bases. Per germline, CDR1 SGDLS and CDR2 YYNGEE. The CDR3 is made up of 17 amino acids. With 4 bases clipped from V and 1 base from J, the junction kept 5 bases outside the gene matches. The CDR3 region has the DNA TGTGCCAGCAGCATCGGGACTAGCGGGGGGAGCCAAGAGACCCAGTACTTC. Its translation: CASSIGTSGGSQETQYF.

Details on this clone: This sample includes further DNA sequences coding for the same CDR3. The rearrangement links TRBV30 to TRBJ1-4; possible D gene TRBD1, 5 bases. Germline V gene sequence: CDR1 GTSNPN, CDR2 SVGIG (reference sequence). The CDR3 length is 14 residues. Trimming pared 0 bases from V and 3 bases from J, leaving 8 bases between. The CDR3 DNA follows: TGTGCCTGGAGTGTACAAGGGGCTAATGAAAAACTGTTTTTT. Its translation is CAWSVQGANEKLFF.

The rearrangement uses TRBV5-4 and TRBJ1-1; D perhaps matches TRBD1 (5 bases). Germline-derived CDR1 and CDR2 are SGHNT and YYREEE (reference sequence). This CDR3 is built from 14 residues. V was shortened by 4 bases and J by 11 bases, with 21 bases between the two germline ends. The CDR3 loop reads CASSQPDRISEAFF. The DNA for the CDR3 is TGTGCCAGCAGCCAACCCGACAGAATCAGTGAGGCTTTCTTT. The full variable domain, in which reference TRBV5-4 and TRBJ1-1 provide the parts outside the CDR3, is ETGVTQSPTHLIKTRGQQVTLRCSSQSGHNTVSWYQQALGQGPQFIFQYYREEENGRGNFPPRFSGLQFPNYSSELNVNALELDDSALYLCASSQPDRISEAFFGQGTRLTVV.

Only one count was recorded for this clone. The chain recombines TRBV30 with TRBJ1-4; 7 bases line up with TRBD1. V lost 1 base to trimming and J lost 17 bases; unmatched junction nucleotides: 16. This CDR3 is built from 14 residues. CDR1 and CDR2 (germline): GTSNPN, SVGIG (reference sequence). CDR3 in DNA: TGTGCCTGGAGTGGGGGAGGTAACAGGACAGGTACATTTTTT. It codes for CAWSGGGNRTGTFF.

This sequence joins TRBV9 and TRBJ2-7, with 8 bases matching TRBD1. Germline loops: CDR1 SGDLS, CDR2 YYNGEE. The CDR3 spans 15 residues. With V trimmed by 6 bases and J by 2 bases, 10 bases remained unmatched. CDR3 region: CASTQRSRGPYEQYF. The DNA of the CDR3 is TGTGCCAGCACCCAGAGATCCAGGGGGCCCTACGAGCAGTACTTC.

In DNA form, the CDR3 reads TGTGCCAGGCGCTCCCGGACTAGCGGGAGAAACACAGATACGCAGTATTTT. Translating gives CARRSRTSGRNTDTQYF. The chain carries TRBV21-1 and TRBJ2-3; TRBD2 is taken as the D call from the table, unchecked against the DNA. TRBV21-1 is marked as a pseudogene. The CDR3 consists of 17 residues.

CDR3 residues: CASSPATGPSGRPQHF. The CDR3 region has the DNA TGTGCCAGCAGTCCCGCGACAGGGCCTTCCGGTAGGCCCCAGCATTTT. The chain is built from TRBV28 and TRBJ1-5; 7 positions agree with TRBD1. Germline loops: CDR1 MDHEN, CDR2 SYDVKM. J was trimmed by 9 bases and V by 5 bases; bases with no gene match: 16. CDR3 length: 16 amino acids.

The chain recombines TRBV6-6 with TRBJ2-6; perhaps D is TRBD1 or TRBD2 (5 bases each). This CDR3 region has 15 residues. The germline gives CDR1 MNHNY, CDR2 SVGAGI (reference sequence). Trimming pared 5 bases from V and 4 bases from J, leaving 12 bases between. The CDR3 spells CASSLGTGGANVLTF. CDR3 DNA sequence: TGTGCCAGCAGTCTTGGGACGGGAGGGGCCAACGTCCTGACTTTC.

A few counts support this clone. The same CDR3 can be traced to other DNA sequences in this sample. The rearrangement uses TRBV6-5 and TRBJ2-2; D is unclear. Per germline, CDR1 MNHEY and CDR2 SVGAGI. V shed 2 bases and J shed 1 base, with 2 bases lying between them. The CDR3 consists of 13 residues. CDR3 in amino acids: CASSYLNTGELFF. CDR3 in DNA: TGTGCCAGCAGTTACCTGAACACCGGGGAGCTGTTTTTT.

This clone has just one count. The chain carries TRBV18 and TRBJ1-5, with D perhaps matching TRBD1 (6 bases). CDR3 size: 13 residues. Germline V lookup: CDR1 KGHSH, CDR2 LQKENI. V lost 5 bases, J lost 5 bases, and 10 bases lay in between. CDR3 DNA: TGTGCCAGCTCAGCGGACAGAGATCAGCCCCAGCATTTT. Translated, it gives CASSADRDQPQHF.

The chain has TRBV7-9 and TRBJ2-7; TRBD2 matches 11 bases. The V and J ends lost 5 bases and 2 bases, in that order; junction bases with no gene match: 5. The CDR3 sequence is 15 residues long. The V gene's germline CDR1 is SEHNR and CDR2 FQNEAQ (reference sequence). The CDR3 bases are TGTGCCAGCAGCGAGGGACTAGCGGTAACCTACGAGCAGTACTTC. It codes for CASSEGLAVTYEQYF.

As regards this clone: The conserved phenylalanine or tryptophan normally closing the CDR3 is absent here, so this likely arose from a read error. It is unclear where the CDR3 begins or ends on the DNA, so no DNA is shown, and the CDR3 is as TCRdb lists it. The CDR3: CAISDWLAGGR. This rearrangement joins TRBV10-3 to TRBJ2-3; TRBD2, the table's D call, lacks a check against the DNA. Germline CDR1 ENHRY, CDR2 SYGVKD. Inclusive of both ends, the CDR3 amounts to 11 amino acids.

This CDR3 is CAITGGAAGDYEQYF. In nucleotides, the CDR3 is TGTGCCATTACAGGGGGCGCAGCGGGTGACTACGAGCAGTACTTC. The V gene is TRBV6-1, the J gene TRBJ2-7; TRBD1 agrees at 9 bases. From germline, CDR1 is MNHNS and CDR2 SASEGT. This CDR3 spans 15 amino acids. V was clipped by 10 bases and J by 3 bases; unmatched bases: 13.

This chain connects TRBV11-2 to TRBJ2-5; 7 nucleotides align to TRBD1. This CDR3 has 13 residues. Trimming took 5 bases from V and 6 from J; bases not matched to a gene: 6. Germline-derived CDR1 and CDR2 are SGHAT and FQNNGV. The CDR3 here is CASSEDRAKTQYF. CDR3 bases: TGTGCCAGCAGCGAAGACAGGGCTAAGACCCAGTACTTC.

The genes are TRBV7-9 and TRBJ2-5; a weak D match, TRBD2 (5 bases). Per the germline V gene, CDR1 is SEHNR and CDR2 is FQNEAQ (reference sequence). The CDR3 loop spans 16 amino acids. Trimming removed 3 bases from V and 5 bases from J, with 19 bases in between. CDR3 nucleotides: TGTGCCAGCAGCTTGGGAGCGAGACGAATCTGGGAGACCCAGTACTTC. It specifies CASSLGARRIWETQYF.

V and J are TRBV29-1 and TRBJ2-7; 12 positions match TRBD1. CDR3 length: 14 amino acids. V lost 8 bases, J lost 5 bases, and 10 bases stayed unmatched. Looked up from germline, CDR1 is SQVTM and CDR2 is ANQGSEA. In DNA form, the CDR3 reads TGCAGCATCCAACCGGGGACAGGGGGCGACGAGCAGTACTTC. It codes for CSIQPGTGGDEQYF.

The V call is TRBV10-3, the J call TRBJ2-7; D is ambiguous. V lost 4 bases to trimming and J lost 4 bases, with 14 bases between them. Germline CDR1 reads ENHRY; CDR2 reads SYGVKD. CDR3 length: 14 residues. In DNA form, the CDR3 reads TGTGCCATCAGTGGTGAGGTTTTGAGTTACGAGCAGTACTTC. It specifies CAISGEVLSYEQYF.